One sample yielded the 23 T cell receptor beta chains listed below, sequenced in a study of shared clonotypes between healthy human individuals. TCRdb's copy holds only in-frame clones and misses some; the assay was immunoSEQ multiplex PCR. The repertoire holds 1,400,000 or so clones, with 98% as singletons. Material for sequencing was naive CD4+ T cells sorted from blood. Indicated subset: CD45RA+ positively selected. The receptors come from a man aged 30-40 years in good health.

The chain employs TRBV6-6 and TRBJ1-5, with D unclear. The germline gives CDR1 MNHNY, CDR2 SVGAGI (reference sequence). The CDR3 is 13 residues long. Between the trimmed V and J ends, which lost 6 bases and 6 bases, there was a span of 12 bases. The CDR3 protein is CASSPSGVQPQHF. The CDR3 DNA sequence: TGTGCCAGCAGCCCCAGCGGGGTTCAGCCCCAGCATTTT.

As for this clone: Distinct nucleotide sequences in the sample also encode this CDR3. V and J are TRBV9 and TRBJ2-1; weak D call: TRBD2 (6 bases). Germline-derived CDR1 and CDR2 are SGDLS and YYNGEE. The V end lost 0 bases, the J end lost 0 bases, and 7 bases lay between the germline ends. This CDR3 is built from 15 residues. The CDR3 DNA reads TGTGCCAGCAGCGTAGCGGGAGACTCCTACAATGAGCAGTTCTTC. This codes for CASSVAGDSYNEQFF. Full variable domain (outside the CDR3, taken from reference TRBV9 and TRBJ2-1): DSGVTQTPKHLITATGQRVTLRCSPRSGDLSVYWYQQSLDQGLQFLIQYYNGEERAKGNILERFSAQQFPDLHSELNLSSLELGDSALYFCASSVAGDSYNEQFFGPGTRLTVL.

The chain recombines TRBV27 with TRBJ1-2; D remains ambiguous. Germline V gene data show CDR1 as MNHEY and CDR2 as SMNVEV (reference sequence). This CDR3 has 13 amino acids. Trimming left V 5 bases short and J 3 bases short, with 10 bases between. This CDR3 is CASSARGDYGYTF. The CDR3 DNA reads TGTGCCAGCAGTGCCCGGGGAGACTATGGCTACACCTTC.

The chain joins TRBV5-1 to TRBJ2-3; D may be TRBD2 (6 bases). V lost 5 bases, J lost 0 bases, and 13 bases lay in between. The germline gives CDR1 SGHRS, CDR2 YFSETQ. CDR3 length: 15 residues. The CDR3 loop reads CASSLTAGSTDTQYF. The CDR3 DNA sequence: TGCGCCAGCAGTCTTACGGCGGGGAGCACAGATACGCAGTATTTT.

The chain couples TRBV14 to TRBJ2-6; D is perhaps TRBD1 or TRBD2 (5 bases each). The CDR3 consists of 16 residues. CDR1 SGHDN and CDR2 FVKESK come from the germline V gene. V lost 4 bases and J lost 0, with 10 bases in between. In nucleotides, the CDR3 is TGTGCCAGCAGCCTGGGACCGACCTCTGGGGCCAACGTCCTGACTTTC. This codes for CASSLGPTSGANVLTF.

The chain is built from TRBV7-8 and TRBJ2-5; no reliable D call. The germline V gene encodes CDR1 SGHVS and CDR2 FQNEAQ. The V and J ends lost 5 bases and 5 bases respectively, with 12 bases between them. The CDR3 extends over 13 amino acids. CDR3 region: CASSAINWETQYF. The CDR3 region has the DNA TGTGCCAGCAGCGCTATCAACTGGGAGACCCAGTACTTC.

The chain has TRBV28 and TRBJ2-2, with D possibly matching TRBD1 (6 bases). This CDR3 has 14 amino acids. Looked up from germline, CDR1 is MDHEN and CDR2 is SYDVKM. Trimming left V 8 bases short and J 2 bases short, with 12 bases between. CDR3 coding DNA: TGTGCCAGCGGGAGACAGGTCAACACCGGGGAGCTGTTTTTT. Its protein product is CASGRQVNTGELFF.

V usage is TRBV9 and J usage is TRBJ2-2; D uncertain. From germline, CDR1 is SGDLS and CDR2 YYNGEE. The CDR3 has 14 amino acids. Trimming removed 1 base from V and 6 bases from J, with 10 bases in between. For the CDR3, the DNA is TGTGCCAGCAGCGTACCTAGTATTCCCGGGGAGCTGTTTTTT. Residues: CASSVPSIPGELFF. Variable domain in full (rest from reference TRBV9 and TRBJ2-2): DSGVTQTPKHLITATGQRVTLRCSPRSGDLSVYWYQQSLDQGLQFLIQYYNGEERAKGNILERFSAQQFPDLHSELNLSSLELGDSALYFCASSVPSIPGELFFGEGSRLTVL.

CDR3 bases: TGTGCCAGCGTCCACGGAGGTGGAAACACCATATATTTT. It codes for CASVHGGGNTIYF. The chain couples TRBV28 to TRBJ1-3; D unresolved. The V gene lost 8 bases and the J gene lost 3 bases, with 11 bases spanning the gap. In germline, CDR1 is MDHEN, CDR2 SYDVKM. The CDR3 has 13 amino acids. Variable domain in full (rest from reference TRBV28 and TRBJ1-3): DVKVTQSSRYLVKRTGEKVFLECVQDMDHENMFWYRQDPGLGLRLIYFSYDVKMKEKGDIPEGYSVSREKKERFSLILESASTNQTSMYLCASVHGGGNTIYFGEGSWLTVV.

The rearrangement uses TRBV6-5 and TRBJ2-7; 11 bases match TRBD2. Looked up from germline, CDR1 is MNHEY and CDR2 is SVGAGI. Losses at the gene ends were 8 bases for V and 2 bases for J; bases not matched to a gene: 8. The CDR3 runs to 15 residues. For the CDR3, the DNA is TGTGCCAGCGGTAGGGGGACTAGCGGAGCCTACGAGCAGTACTTC. Its protein product is CASGRGTSGAYEQYF.

Here the CDR3 DNA reads TGTGCCAGCAGCTCATCTCCGGGACTGCCGCCTAATCGTAATCAGCCCCAGCATTTT. It yields the protein CASSSSPGLPPNRNQPQHF. The chain carries TRBV7-3 and TRBJ1-5, with a possible D match to TRBD1 (5 bases). Germline V gene data show CDR1 as SGHTA and CDR2 as FQGTGA. Trimming cost V 4 bases and J 4 bases, with 26 bases left between them. This CDR3 has 19 residues.

This clone appeared once. The chain recombines TRBV7-8 with TRBJ2-5; tentatively, D is TRBD1 (6 bases). CDR1 and CDR2 (germline): SGHVS, FQNEAQ. V was cut by 5 bases and J by 2 bases, with 12 bases left in between. This CDR3 spans 14 amino acids. CDR3 nucleotide sequence: TGTGCCAGCAGCAGGGGGACGTCGCAAGAGACCCAGTACTTC. Translation gives CASSRGTSQETQYF.

V is TRBV9 and J is TRBJ2-3; TRBD2 matches 7 bases. The V gene's germline CDR1 is SGDLS and CDR2 YYNGEE. J was trimmed by 1 base and V by 0 bases; bases with no gene match: 5. CDR3 length equals 16 residues. The CDR3 sequence: CASSVAGGTGTDTQYF. The CDR3 DNA is TGTGCCAGCAGCGTAGCGGGGGGAACTGGCACAGATACGCAGTATTTT.

The V and J genes are TRBV28 and TRBJ2-7; maybe TRBD1 (5 bases). The V and J ends lost 2 bases and 5 bases respectively, with 19 bases between them. The germline CDR1 and CDR2 sequences are MDHEN and SYDVKM. The CDR3 consists of 16 residues. The CDR3 bases are TGTGCCAGCAGTTTAGGATTGGGGCTAGTGGCGGACGAGCAGTACTTC. Its translation: CASSLGLGLVADEQYF.

This clone is a singleton in its sample. The V and J genes are TRBV5-1 and TRBJ2-1; a weak D match, TRBD2 (5 bases). The germline V gene encodes CDR1 SGHRS and CDR2 YFSETQ. The V gene lost 4 bases and the J gene lost 7 bases, with 21 bases spanning the gap. This CDR3 region has 16 residues. CDR3 loop: CASSAGLLAGMNEQFF. The CDR3 nucleotides read TGCGCCAGCAGCGCCGGACTGTTGGCGGGCATGAATGAGCAGTTCTTC.

The chain couples TRBV4-2 to TRBJ1-1; no clear D gene. Germline loops: CDR1 LGHNA, CDR2 YNFKEQ. Trimming took 0 bases from V and 1 from J, leaving 9 bases between them. CDR3 length: 15 amino acids. The CDR3 is CASSQERGGNTEAFF. DNA of the CDR3: TGTGCCAGCAGCCAAGAGAGAGGAGGGAACACTGAAGCTTTCTTT.

The chain joins TRBV7-2 to TRBJ2-3; D unresolved. Trimming took off 3 bases at V and 0 bases at J, with 7 bases between the two ends. This CDR3 has 14 amino acids. Germline CDR1 reads SGHTA; CDR2 reads FQGNSA. The CDR3 nucleotides read TGTGCCAGCAGCTTCCGCGCGAGCACAGATACGCAGTATTTT. It encodes CASSFRASTDTQYF.

This chain connects TRBV19 to TRBJ1-1; D gene ambiguous. Germline V lookup: CDR1 LNHDA, CDR2 SQIVND (reference sequence). Trimming stripped 6 bases from V and 1 base from J, with 12 bases between. This CDR3 is built from 14 residues. CDR3 in DNA: TGTGCCAGTAGCCCCCGTCCAGGGAACACTGAAGCTTTCTTT. The encoded protein is CASSPRPGNTEAFF. Full variable domain (missing parts from reference TRBV19 and TRBJ1-1): DGGITQSPKYLFRKEGQNVTLSCEQNLNHDAMYWYRQDPGQGLRLIYYSQIVNDFQKGDIAEGYSVSREKKESFPLTVTSAQKNPTAFYLCASSPRPGNTEAFFGQGTRLTVV.

The J gene is TRBJ1-2, the V gene TRBV27, with 7 bases that match TRBD1. Per germline, CDR1 MNHEY and CDR2 SMNVEV (reference sequence). With 5 bases clipped from V and 7 bases from J, the junction kept 7 bases outside the gene matches. The CDR3 is 13 amino acids. CDR3 region: CASSLTGLGGYTF. The CDR3 DNA reads as TGTGCCAGCAGTCTGACAGGGCTAGGTGGCTACACCTTC.

The chain employs TRBV6-1 and TRBJ2-3; no clear D. Germline CDR1 and CDR2: MNHNS and SASEGT. The CDR3 loop spans 13 amino acids. Deletions cut 7 bases from V and 6 bases from J, with 14 bases between. CDR3 region: CASTMASWDTQYF. CDR3 DNA: TGTGCCAGCACAATGGCGTCCTGGGATACGCAGTATTTT.

Of note for this clone: The sample carries other DNA sequences with the same CDR3. The V call is TRBV5-1, the J call TRBJ2-5; TRBD1 matches 9 bases. CDR1 and CDR2 from the germline V gene are SGHRS and YFSETQ. The ends lost 0 bases at V and 3 bases at J; junction bases unmatched: 0. This CDR3 contains 14 residues. CDR3 region: CASSLGQGEETQYF. The CDR3 DNA follows: TGCGCCAGCAGCTTGGGACAGGGGGAAGAGACCCAGTACTTC.

The chain uses TRBV9 and TRBJ1-2, with TRBD1 matching over 7 bases. This CDR3 has 14 amino acids. Germline-derived CDR1 and CDR2 are SGDLS and YYNGEE. After removal of 2 bases from V and 8 bases from J, the junction contained 9 bases not matched to a gene. The CDR3 is CASSVIATGQGYTF. The CDR3 DNA reads TGTGCCAGCAGCGTGATAGCGACAGGGCAAGGCTACACCTTC.

On this clone: This CDR3 is also generated by other DNA sequences in the sample. This chain links TRBV5-1 with TRBJ2-2, with D unclear. Trimming left V 0 bases short and J 0 bases short, with 6 bases between. There are 15 residues in the CDR3. Germline CDR1 and CDR2: SGHRS and YFSETQ. CDR3 region: CASSLARTNTGELFF. DNA for the CDR3: TGCGCCAGCAGCTTGGCCAGAACGAACACCGGGGAGCTGTTTTTT.